Each of the 30 T cell receptor beta chains below was sequenced from the same sample in a study of T cells after yellow fever vaccination. TCRdb reprocessed the 5' RACE reads via MiXCR and lists one record per CDR3 protein. The data hold some 670,000 distinct CDR3 sequences, with 10% to 15% observed a single time. The material sequenced was PBMCs, taken on the day of the yellow fever booster vaccination. The receptor set was obtained from a man aged 30 to 45 who received the YFV17D yellow fever vaccine.

The V call is TRBV5-6, the J call TRBJ2-1; D is ambiguous. The ends were cut back, 4 bases at V and 7 bases at J, with 12 bases in the middle. The CDR3 loop spans 13 amino acids. CDR1 is SGHDT and CDR2 is YYEEEE in the germline V gene. The CDR3 DNA is TGTGCCAGCAGCCCGGGCGTCGCTAATGAGCAGTTCTTC. This codes for CASSPGVANEQFF.

V and J are TRBV20-1 and TRBJ2-7, with 12 nucleotides matching TRBD2. Trimming cost V 0 bases and J 4 bases; bases outside gene matches: 4. Germline CDR1 and CDR2: DFQATT and SNEGSKA (reference sequence). The CDR3 is made up of 15 amino acids. The DNA for the CDR3 is TGCAGTGCTAGAGACCCGACTAGCGGGAGATACGAGCAGTACTTC. The encoded protein is CSARDPTSGRYEQYF.

This clonotype was seen more than once but under ten times. The rearrangement links TRBV20-1 to TRBJ2-5; 10 nucleotides line up with TRBD2. The V and J ends lost 3 bases and 4 bases, in that order; junction bases with no gene match: 5. Germline V gene data show CDR1 as DFQATT and CDR2 as SNEGSKA (reference sequence). CDR3 size: 14 residues. CDR3 in amino acids: CSASLAGETETQYF. The CDR3 bases are TGCAGTGCTAGTCTAGCGGGAGAGACAGAGACCCAGTACTTC.

This clonotype appeared many times. V gene TRBV10-1 combines with J gene TRBJ2-7, with D tentatively TRBD1 or TRBD2 (6 bases each). The CDR3 covers 13 residues. Looked up from germline, CDR1 is WNHNN and CDR2 is SYGVQD (reference sequence). V was cut by 4 bases and J by 5 bases, with 12 bases left in between. The CDR3 sequence: CASSVGRGDEQYF. The DNA of the CDR3 is TGCGCCAGCAGTGTTGGTAGGGGGGACGAGCAGTACTTC.

This clonotype was detected only a few times. As DNA, the CDR3 is TGTGCCAGCTCCAAGGGACTAGCGGTCTCCTACGAGCAGTACTTC. Encoded protein: CASSKGLAVSYEQYF. The chain links TRBV18 to TRBJ2-7; 11 nucleotides agree with TRBD2. CDR3 size: 15 residues. J lost 0 bases, V lost 6 bases, and 4 bases had no gene match. CDR1 and CDR2 from the germline V gene are KGHSH and LQKENI.

This clonotype has a handful of counts. The chain links TRBV19 to TRBJ1-5; TRBD1 might be the D (6 bases). V lost 6 bases and J lost 6, with 18 bases in between. Germline CDR1 LNHDA, CDR2 SQIVND (reference sequence). CDR3 length: 15 amino acids. This chain's CDR3 is CASSLGRGGGQPQHF. DNA of the CDR3: TGTGCCAGTAGCTTGGGCAGGGGCGGAGGTCAGCCCCAGCATTTT.

The V call is TRBV7-2, the J call TRBJ2-7, with D unresolved. The CDR3 has 13 residues. Germline V lookup: CDR1 SGHTA, CDR2 FQGNSA. The V end lost 5 bases, the J end lost 6 bases, and 14 bases lay between the germline ends. The CDR3 sequence is CASSPVTRSEQYF. The CDR3 DNA reads as TGTGCCAGCAGCCCCGTCACGAGGAGCGAGCAGTACTTC.

This clonotype showed up just a few times. The chain links TRBV5-4 to TRBJ2-1; D is uncertain. Germline V gene lookup returns CDR1 SGHNT and CDR2 YYREEE (reference sequence). Trimming took off 0 bases at V and 3 bases at J, with 10 bases between the two ends. CDR3 size: 15 residues. CDR3 protein: CASSLVSANYNEQFF. The CDR3 nucleotides are TGTGCCAGCAGCTTGGTTTCGGCGAACTACAATGAGCAGTTCTTC.

In its sample, this clonotype was seen a few times. The chain recombines TRBV10-3 with TRBJ2-1; either TRBD1 or TRBD2 may fit D (5 bases each). V was trimmed by 0 bases and J by 0 bases, leaving 9 bases between them. CDR1 is ENHRY and CDR2 is SYGVKD in the germline V gene. This CDR3 is built from 16 residues. CDR3 DNA: TGTGCCATCAGTGAGTCGGGGACGTACTCCTACAATGAGCAGTTCTTC. It is translated as CAISESGTYSYNEQFF.

This clonotype came up a few times. The rearrangement links TRBV19 to TRBJ2-6; a weak D match, TRBD1 (5 bases). Germline values: CDR1 LNHDA, CDR2 SQIVND (reference sequence). The ends were cut back, 6 bases at V and 3 bases at J, with 12 bases in the middle. The CDR3 has 15 residues. As DNA, the CDR3 is TGTGCCAGTAGCACCCCAGGGTATGGGGCCAACGTCCTGACTTTC. It translates to CASSTPGYGANVLTF.

This clonotype showed up just a few times. This rearrangement joins TRBV5-1 to TRBJ2-5; 7 bases align to TRBD2. This CDR3 contains 15 residues. After removal of 3 bases from V and 4 bases from J, the junction contained 9 bases not matched to a gene. Germline V lookup: CDR1 SGHRS, CDR2 YFSETQ. The CDR3 nucleotides are TGCGCCAGCAGCTCGCACTACGGACTAGGAGAGACCCAGTACTTC. Protein: CASSSHYGLGETQYF.

This clonotype was seen repeatedly, ten times or more. V gene TRBV24-1 combines with J gene TRBJ2-3; unclear D gene. Germline-derived CDR1 and CDR2 are KGHDR and SFDVKD. The length of the CDR3 is 11 residues. Trimming cost V 5 bases and J 6 bases, with 5 bases left between them. CDR3 DNA sequence: TGTGCCACCAGTGGTGGGGATACGCAGTATTTT. Protein product: CATSGGDTQYF.

This clonotype was counted a few times. The chain employs TRBV7-8 and TRBJ2-7, with 9 bases fitting TRBD2. CDR3 size: 17 residues. CDR1 and CDR2 (germline): SGHVS, FQNEAQ. J gave up 3 bases and V 1 base, and 10 bases lay outside the gene matches. In DNA, the CDR3 is TGTGCCAGCAGCTTAGTGCTAGCGGGACTCAGATACTACGAGCAGTACTTC. This translates into CASSLVLAGLRYYEQYF.

This clonotype was seen ten or more times. The chain is built from TRBV4-3 and TRBJ2-1; 9 nucleotides align to TRBD2. Germline CDR1 reads LGHNA; CDR2 reads YSLEER. This CDR3 region has 16 residues. V was clipped by 0 bases and J by 5 bases; unmatched bases: 5. The DNA of the CDR3 is TGCGCCAGCAGCCAAGATAAAATAGCGGGGGACAATGAGCAGTTCTTC. It specifies CASSQDKIAGDNEQFF.

The V call is TRBV4-2, the J call TRBJ2-5; 9 bases are shared with TRBD2. The length of the CDR3 is 19 residues. The germline V gene encodes CDR1 LGHNA and CDR2 YNFKEQ. V dropped 2 bases and J dropped 0; count of bases not matched to a gene: 13. CDR3 in DNA: TGTGCCAGCAGCCAATTCCCTCCGGGGACTAGCTTCTACCAAGAGACCCAGTACTTC. It codes for CASSQFPPGTSFYQETQYF.

This sequence joins TRBV20-1 and TRBJ1-5; no clear D. Germline loops: CDR1 DFQATT, CDR2 SNEGSKA (reference sequence). This CDR3 has 12 amino acids. Deletions cut 4 bases from V and 8 bases from J, with 12 bases between. CDR3 protein: CSATDSQKPQHF. CDR3 DNA: TGCAGTGCTACTGATTCACAGAAGCCCCAGCATTTT.

This chain uses TRBV4-3 with TRBJ2-1; 8 bases agree with TRBD1. The germline gives CDR1 LGHNA, CDR2 YSLEER. The V segment lost 4 bases and the J segment 4 bases; nucleotides outside the gene matches: 3. This CDR3 is 14 amino acids long. Here the CDR3 DNA reads TGCGCCAGCAGCCCGGGACAGGTTTACAATGAGCAGTTCTTC. This encodes CASSPGQVYNEQFF.

This clonotype was detected only a few times. This chain uses TRBV6-2 or TRBV6-3 with TRBJ2-7, with a weak D call TRBD1 (5 bases). The V and J ends lost 6 bases and 5 bases respectively, with 26 bases between them. The germline CDR1 and CDR2 sequences are MNHEY and SVGEGT. The CDR3 is made up of 17 amino acids. CDR3 in amino acids: CASSPVGSTVRDHEQYF. The CDR3 DNA follows: TGTGCCAGCAGCCCAGTTGGCTCGACAGTAAGGGATCACGAGCAGTACTTC.

V and J are TRBV11-2 and TRBJ2-3; a possible D gene is TRBD2 (5 bases). Trimming removed 1 base at V and 3 bases at J, with 14 bases between. The CDR3 runs to 16 residues. The germline gives CDR1 SGHAT, CDR2 FQNNGV. CDR3 amino acids: CASSLVVGALTDTQYF. The CDR3 DNA reads TGTGCCAGCAGCTTAGTGGTGGGAGCATTAACAGATACGCAGTATTTT.

Turning to this clonotype: Mismatch with germline at one junction end may stem from a read error. The V and J genes are TRBV6-5 and TRBJ2-1; the D gene is possibly TRBD2 (5 bases). Germline V gene sequence: CDR1 MNHEY, CDR2 SVGAGI. This CDR3 comprises 13 residues. The CDR3 coding sequence is TGTGCCAGCAGTTCTGAACTAGACAATGAGAAGTTCTTC. Amino acids: CASSSELDNEKFF.

The CDR3 spells CSAEDLAGADEQFF. CDR3 bases: TGCAGTGCCGAGGACCTAGCGGGAGCTGATGAGCAGTTCTTC. The rearrangement links TRBV20-1 to TRBJ2-1, with TRBD2 identical over 10 bases. The CDR3 consists of 14 residues. CDR1 and CDR2 from the germline V gene are DFQATT and SNEGSKA (reference sequence). After removal of 6 bases from V and 8 bases from J, the junction contained 10 bases not matched to a gene.

The V gene is TRBV5-4, the J gene TRBJ2-2; 8 bases are shared with TRBD2. The CDR3 has 15 residues. V shed 6 bases, J shed 0 bases, and the junction held 4 bases outside the gene matches. CDR1 and CDR2 from the germline V gene are SGHNT and YYREEE (reference sequence). CDR3 amino acids: CASNVAGTNTGELFF. CDR3 nucleotide sequence: TGTGCCAGCAACGTAGCGGGAACGAACACCGGGGAGCTGTTTTTT.

The CDR3 sequence is CASRRAGTGGWETQYF. In DNA, the CDR3 is TGTGCCAGCAGACGCGCCGGGACAGGGGGCTGGGAGACCCAGTACTTC. The chain uses TRBV25-1 and TRBJ2-5; the match to TRBD1 covers 12 bases. This CDR3 is built from 16 residues. V shed 6 bases, J shed 5 bases, and the junction held 10 bases outside the gene matches. The germline gives CDR1 MGHDK, CDR2 SYGVNS.

The rearrangement joins TRBV20-1 to TRBJ2-1, with TRBD2 matching over 7 bases. V gave up 6 bases and J gave up 2 bases; unmatched junction bases: 10. Germline assignment: CDR1 DFQATT and CDR2 SNEGSKA (reference sequence). The CDR3 is 15 amino acids. CDR3 protein: CSAAPLADPYNEQFF. In DNA form, the CDR3 reads TGCAGTGCCGCCCCTCTAGCGGACCCCTACAATGAGCAGTTCTTC.

With respect to this clonotype: One junction end disagrees with the germline gene, perhaps due to a read error. The chain couples TRBV11-2 to TRBJ1-1; D may be TRBD1 (5 bases). The CDR3 consists of 13 residues. The germline gives CDR1 SGHAT, CDR2 FQNNGV. Written as DNA, the CDR3 is TGTGCCAGCAGCACCCGACCCGGAGGGATGGGACTCTTT. Its translation is CASSTRPGGMGLF.

This clonotype has more than one count but fewer than ten. The chain has TRBV7-2 and TRBJ2-1, with 7 bases identical to TRBD1. V dropped 5 bases and J dropped 4; count of bases not matched to a gene: 5. CDR3 length equals 14 residues. CDR1 and CDR2 (germline): SGHTA, FQGNSA. CDR3 coding DNA: TGTGCCAGCAGCCTTGACAGGGAGTACAATGAGCAGTTCTTC. Protein product: CASSLDREYNEQFF.

The J gene is TRBJ1-3, the V gene TRBV7-9, with D maybe TRBD1 (6 bases). There are 15 residues in the CDR3. Germline V gives CDR1 SEHNR, CDR2 FQNEAQ (reference sequence). V was pared by 5 bases and J by 3 bases, with 14 bases between. CDR3 bases: TGTGCCAGCAGCGCCGGACAGACGATTGGAAACACCATATATTTT. This sequence encodes CASSAGQTIGNTIYF.

This clonotype was seen ten or more times. The gene calls are TRBV20-1 and TRBJ2-5; the D is unclear. Trimming removed 0 bases at V and 5 bases at J, with 7 bases between. Germline values: CDR1 DFQATT, CDR2 SNEGSKA (reference sequence). This CDR3 has 12 residues. This CDR3 reads CSARDLLETQYF. CDR3 nucleotide sequence: TGCAGTGCTAGAGATTTGTTGGAGACCCAGTACTTC.

The table lists this clonotype with a few counts. J is TRBJ2-7 and V is TRBV6-5, with D hard to call. The V end lost 6 bases, the J end lost 0 bases, and 12 bases lay between the germline ends. Germline V gene sequence: CDR1 MNHEY, CDR2 SVGAGI. The length of the CDR3 is 14 residues. DNA for the CDR3: TGTGCCAGCAGGCGACAAGTAACCTCCTACGAGCAGTACTTC. It codes for CASRRQVTSYEQYF.

The chain combines TRBV27 with TRBJ2-1; possible D gene TRBD2, 5 bases. The CDR3 runs 14 residues. The V end was cut by 5 bases, the J end by 5 bases, with 13 bases between. Germline CDR1 is MNHEY and CDR2 is SMNVEV (reference sequence). The CDR3 bases are TGTGCCAGCAGTATAGCGCCAACCCACAATGAGCAGTTCTTC. Its protein product is CASSIAPTHNEQFF.